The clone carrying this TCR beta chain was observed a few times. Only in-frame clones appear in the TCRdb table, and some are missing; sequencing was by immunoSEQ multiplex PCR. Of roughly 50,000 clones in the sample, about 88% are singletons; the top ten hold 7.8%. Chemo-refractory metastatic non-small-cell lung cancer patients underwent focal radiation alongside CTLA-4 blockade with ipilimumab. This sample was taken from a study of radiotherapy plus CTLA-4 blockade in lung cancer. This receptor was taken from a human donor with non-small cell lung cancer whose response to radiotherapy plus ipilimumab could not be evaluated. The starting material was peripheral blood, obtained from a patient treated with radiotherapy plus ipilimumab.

CDR3 sequence: CASSPANPGGNEKLFF. The CDR3 nucleotides read TGTGCCAGCTCACCAGCAAACCCAGGGGGGAATGAAAAACTGTTTTTT. This chain connects TRBV18 to TRBJ1-4; 7 nucleotides agree with TRBD1. CDR3 length equals 16 residues. V lost 2 bases to trimming and J lost 5 bases; unmatched junction nucleotides: 8. Looked up from germline, CDR1 is KGHSH and CDR2 is LQKENI. The full variable domain, completed using reference TRBV18 and TRBJ1-4, is NAGVMQNPRHLVRRRGQEARLRCSPMKGHSHVYWYRQLPEEGLKFMVYLQKENIIDESGMPKERFSAEFPKEGPSILRIQQVVRGDSAAYFCASSPANPGGNEKLFFGSGTQLSVL.